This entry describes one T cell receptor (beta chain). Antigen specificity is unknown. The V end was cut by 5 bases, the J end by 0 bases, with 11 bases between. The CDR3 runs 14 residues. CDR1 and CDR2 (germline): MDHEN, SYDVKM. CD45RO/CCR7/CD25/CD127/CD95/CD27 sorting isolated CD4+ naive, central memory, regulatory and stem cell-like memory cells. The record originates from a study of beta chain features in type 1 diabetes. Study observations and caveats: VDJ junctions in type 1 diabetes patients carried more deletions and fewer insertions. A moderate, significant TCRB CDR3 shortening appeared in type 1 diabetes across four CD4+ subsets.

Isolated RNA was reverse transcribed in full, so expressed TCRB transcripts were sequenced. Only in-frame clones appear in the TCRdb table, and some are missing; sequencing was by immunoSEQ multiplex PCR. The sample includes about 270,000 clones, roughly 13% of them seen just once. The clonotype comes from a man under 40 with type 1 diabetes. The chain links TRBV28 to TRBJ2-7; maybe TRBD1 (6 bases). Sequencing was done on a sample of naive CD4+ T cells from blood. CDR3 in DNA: TGTGCCAGCAGTCCTGACAGGTTCTCCTACGAGCAGTACTTC. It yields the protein CASSPDRFSYEQYF.